Listed below are T cell receptor beta chains from one sample, sequenced in a study of blood T cell repertoires in COVID-19. Clones were sequenced by immunoSEQ multiplex PCR, and TCRdb holds only the in-frame ones, with some missing. The data show 200,000 to 250,000 clones, about 84% seen once. Sequenced input: peripheral blood. All receptors come from an elderly woman with COVID-19, enrolled during active disease. Both conserved end residues are part of each CDR3. A D gene is named only where the DNA matches it firmly. Clone size, where shown, is once, few, many, or a class for clones that have expanded.

j_call clone_size d_call v_call cdr3_nt cdr3_aa
TRBJ1-5 . . TRBV7-2 TGTGCCAGCAGCTTCGAAGGACAGTCAGGCGGGCCCCAGCATTTT CASSFEGQSGGPQHF
TRBJ1-1 . . TRBV28 TGTGCCAGCAGTTTATCCCACAGGGAAGCTTTCTTT CASSLSHREAFF
TRBJ2-5 . . TRBV10-3 TGTGCCATCAGGCCGGGAGCACAAGAGACCCAGTACTTC CAIRPGAQETQYF
TRBJ1-6 . . TRBV25-1 TGTGCCAGCAGCCTACGGGGGGAAGGGAGTTCACCCCTCCACTTT CASSLRGEGSSPLHF
TRBJ1-5 . . TRBV6-5 TGTGCCAGCAGTTACTCGATCAATGCAGGTCAGCCCCAGCATTTT CASSYSINAGQPQHF
TRBJ2-1 . TRBD2 TRBV9 TGTGCCAGCAGCGCCCTAGCGGGGGCCTACAATGAGCAGTTCTTC CASSALAGAYNEQFF
TRBJ1-5 . TRBD1 TRBV18 TGTGCCAGCTCACCACCGATCGGGACAGGGGGTAGCAATCAGCCCCAGCATTTT CASSPPIGTGGSNQPQHF
TRBJ1-4 . TRBD1 TRBV19 TGTGCCAGTAGAACGGACAGGGGTAATGAAAAACTGTTTTTT CASRTDRGNEKLFF
TRBJ1-3 . TRBD1 TRBV19 TGTGCCAGTAGTACCGGGACAGGGTCCTCTGGAAACACCATATATTTT CASSTGTGSSGNTIYF
TRBJ2-7 . . TRBV20-1 TGCAGTGCCAGTGAGGCATACGAGCAGTACTTC CSASEAYEQYF
TRBJ1-3 . TRBD1 TRBV5-1 TGCGCCAGCAGCTTGCTTGGACAGGTTGGGTCTGGAAACACCATATATTTT CASSLLGQVGSGNTIYF
TRBJ1-2 . . TRBV2 TGTGCCAGCAGTGCAGAGGCAGGGAACTATGGCTACACCTTC CASSAEAGNYGYTF
TRBJ1-1 . . TRBV7-8 TGTGCCAGCAGCTCCGCCTTGTTACAGATGAACACTGAAGCTTTCTTT CASSSALLQMNTEAFF
TRBJ1-4 . . TRBV29-1 TGCAGCGAGGACGGGGGGAACGAAAAACTGTTTTTT CSEDGGNEKLFF
TRBJ1-6 . . TRBV12-3/TRBV12-4 TGTGCCAGCAGTATGAATGCCGGGACATCGCACCACTTT CASSMNAGTSHHF
TRBJ1-1 . . TRBV7-9 TGTGCCAGCAGCAAACGGACAGATAAGAACACTGAAGCTTTCTTT CASSKRTDKNTEAFF
TRBJ1-2 . . TRBV14 TGTGCCAGCAGCCAAGTGGCCCAGGTTGGCTATGGCTACACCTTC CASSQVAQVGYGYTF
TRBJ2-1 . TRBD2 TRBV18 TGTGCCAGCTCACCACCACTAGCGGGGAAAAATGAGCAGTTCTTC CASSPPLAGKNEQFF
TRBJ2-7 . . TRBV18 TGTGCCAGCTCACCACCCGGTCGGGAGTCCTACGAGCAGTACTTC CASSPPGRESYEQYF
TRBJ2-5 . . TRBV15 TGTGCCACCAGCAACCGCGAGGAGCCGGGGGAGACCCAGTACTTC CATSNREEPGETQYF
TRBJ1-6 few . TRBV30 TGTGCCCTGGCCGCGGGGTCCTATAATTCACCCCTCCACTTT CALAAGSYNSPLHF
TRBJ2-3 . . TRBV7-2 TGTGCCAGCAGCGACTGGGACACCCGCACAGATACGCAGTATTTT CASSDWDTRTDTQYF
TRBJ1-1 few . TRBV5-4 TGTGCCAGCAGCTTTGGTTCCGTAGTGGAAGCTTTCTTT CASSFGSVVEAFF
TRBJ1-5 . . TRBV28 TGTGCCAGCCTCGCGGTGAATCAGCCCCAGCATTTT CASLAVNQPQHF
TRBJ1-1 . . TRBV3-1/TRBV3-2 TGTGCCAGCAGCCAAGATCCGACGGAGTTAAACACTGAAGCTTTCTTT CASSQDPTELNTEAFF
TRBJ2-7 . . TRBV28 TGTGCCAGCAGTTTAGGCGGTACCTACGAGCAGTACTTC CASSLGGTYEQYF
TRBJ1-1 . . TRBV5-1 TGCGCCAGCAGCCTCCAGTCGAACACTGAAGCTTTCTTT CASSLQSNTEAFF
TRBJ2-1 . . TRBV25-1 TGTGCCAGCAGTGAATCAGGTTGGGGGCACAATGAGCAGTTCTTC CASSESGWGHNEQFF
TRBJ2-5 . . TRBV7-8 TGTGCCAGCAGCTTATTTGCAGGGAGGCCCCAAGAGACCCAGTACTTC CASSLFAGRPQETQYF
TRBJ2-7 . TRBD2 TRBV27 TGTGCCAGCAGTGGGGGACTATCCTACGAGCAGTACTTC CASSGGLSYEQYF
TRBJ1-6 . . TRBV11-2 TGTGCCAGCAGCTTAGGAGGGGGTTTTAGTTCACCCCTCCACTTT CASSLGGGFSSPLHF
TRBJ1-1 few TRBD1 TRBV5-5 TGTGCCAGCAGCTTGCGGACAGGGGGCATCACTGAAGCTTTCTTT CASSLRTGGITEAFF
TRBJ1-2 . TRBD1 TRBV5-4 TGTGCCAGCAGCACACGGACAGGGGAATATGGCTACACCTTC CASSTRTGEYGYTF
TRBJ2-2 . . TRBV5-1 TGCGCCAGCAGCTTAGGTAGCGGAGCCGGGGAGCTGTTTTTT CASSLGSGAGELFF
TRBJ1-1 . . TRBV10-1 TGCGCCAGCAGCGACGAACAGGGTTCTTGGACTGAAGCTTTCTTT CASSDEQGSWTEAFF